Listed below are T cell receptor beta chains from one sample, sequenced in a study of T cells in Graves' hyperthyroidism and ophthalmopathy. Each CDR3 protein gets one entry after TCRdb re-called the multiplex PCR reads with MiXCR. The sample lists 650,000 to 750,000 distinct CDR3 sequences, about 15% occurring once. Sequencing used blood. The receptors stem from a woman aged 18 to 35 with Graves' hyperthyroidism. CDR3s include the opening cysteine and the closing phenylalanine or tryptophan. A D gene is named only where the DNA matches it firmly. Expanded clones get a size class; other rows say once, few or many, or leave the size out.

J | size | D | V | CDR3 | DNA
TRBJ2-1 | once | TRBD2 | TRBV7-2 | CASSVTSGLINEQFF | TGTGCCAGCAGCGTGACTAGCGGCCTTATCAATGAGCAGTTCTTC
TRBJ1-1 | few | . | TRBV10-3 | CAISEGRMNTEAFF | TGTGCCATCAGTGAGGGGCGGATGAACACTGAAGCTTTCTTT
TRBJ2-7 | . | TRBD1 | TRBV19 | CASSIGDRGFYEQYF | TGTGCCAGTAGTATAGGGGACAGGGGTTTCTACGAGCAGTACTTC
TRBJ2-1 | . | TRBD2 | TRBV20-1 | CSPSGREGNEQFF | TGCAGCCCTAGCGGGAGGGAGGGGAATGAGCAGTTCTTC
TRBJ2-2 | many | TRBD1 | TRBV29-1 | CSGQGRLNTGELFF | TGCAGCGGACAGGGTAGACTGAACACCGGGGAGCTGTTTTTT
TRBJ2-2 | many | . | TRBV28 | CASSLIGIGELFF | TGTGCCAGCAGTTTAATAGGTATCGGGGAGCTGTTTTTT
TRBJ1-1 | . | . | TRBV5-6 | CASSLPLWNTEAFF | TGTGCCAGCAGCTTGCCCTTGTGGAACACTGAAGCTTTCTTT
TRBJ2-1 | many | . | TRBV2 | CASSGRGKGEFF | TGTGCCAGCAGTGGCCGGGGGAAGGGGGAGTTCTTC
TRBJ2-7 | many | TRBD2 | TRBV3-1 | CASSLLAGDSYEQYF | TGTGCCAGCAGTCTACTAGCGGGGGACTCCTACGAGCAGTACTTC
TRBJ2-6 | many | . | TRBV30 | CAWGFGSGANVLTF | TGTGCCTGGGGGTTTGGTTCTGGGGCCAACGTCCTGACTTTC
TRBJ2-3 | many | TRBD2 | TRBV24-1 | CATSSRSGSLSDTQYF | TGTGCCACCAGCTCACGTAGCGGGAGTTTGTCAGATACGCAGTATTTT
TRBJ2-3 | many | . | TRBV7-2 | CASSLGLYISTDTQYF | TGTGCCAGCAGCTTAGGCCTATACATAAGCACAGATACGCAGTATTTT
TRBJ1-4 | . | . | TRBV25-1 | CASSAPGKILGSEKLFF | TGTGCCAGCAGTGCACCAGGGAAGATACTAGGGAGTGAAAAACTGTTTTTT
TRBJ2-7 | . | TRBD2 | TRBV20-1 | CSAQETSGPAYEQYF | TGCAGTGCGCAAGAAACTAGCGGGCCAGCCTACGAGCAGTACTTC
TRBJ2-3 | . | . | TRBV4-1 | CASNQRQGTDTQYF | TGCGCCAGCAACCAAAGGCAGGGGACAGATACGCAGTATTTT
TRBJ2-2 | . | TRBD2 | TRBV12-3/TRBV12-4 | CASSFLAVGELFF | TGTGCCAGCAGTTTCCTAGCGGTCGGGGAGCTGTTTTTT
TRBJ2-1 | . | . | TRBV5-1 | CASSLEWENHNEQFF | TGCGCCAGCAGCTTGGAGTGGGAGAACCACAATGAGCAGTTCTTC
TRBJ1-4 | . | . | TRBV7-9 | CASSLGLPTTGRGEKLFF | TGTGCCAGCAGCTTAGGCCTCCCCACGACAGGACGTGGCGAAAAACTGTTTTTT
TRBJ2-1 | . | TRBD2 | TRBV6-2/TRBV6-3 | CASRTPSGTNYNEQFF | TGTGCCAGCAGAACCCCTAGCGGGACGAACTACAATGAGCAGTTCTTC
TRBJ2-7 | many | TRBD1 | TRBV5-1 | CASSLGDRELEQYF | TGCGCCAGCAGCTTGGGGGACAGGGAGCTCGAGCAGTACTTC
TRBJ1-5 | many | . | TRBV10-3 | CAISDRGDQPQHF | TGTGCCATCAGTGATAGGGGAGATCAGCCCCAGCATTTT
TRBJ2-3 | many | TRBD2 | TRBV20-1 | CSANPLAEYTDTQYF | TGCAGTGCTAACCCCCTAGCGGAATACACAGATACGCAGTATTTT
TRBJ2-7 | many | . | TRBV2 | CASSDINYEQYF | TGTGCCAGCAGCGACATAAACTACGAGCAGTACTTC
TRBJ2-3 | many | . | TRBV7-9 | CASSLGNSPDTQYF | TGTGCCAGCAGCTTGGGGAACTCACCAGATACGCAGTATTTT
TRBJ2-7 | many | . | TRBV28 | CASSLRSGSGYEQYF | TGTGCCAGCAGTTTACGGAGTGGGAGTGGCTACGAGCAGTACTTC
TRBJ2-1 | many | . | TRBV18 | CASSRQRNYNEQFF | TGTGCCAGCTCACGTCAACGGAACTACAATGAGCAGTTCTTC
TRBJ2-7 | many | . | TRBV6-6 | CASSYPRGAVYEQYF | TGTGCCAGCAGTTACCCACGGGGGGCTGTCTACGAGCAGTACTTC
TRBJ1-5 | . | . | TRBV27 | CASRVVFNSNQPQHF | TGTGCCAGCAGAGTCGTTTTTAATAGCAATCAGCCCCAGCATTTT